The 7 T cell receptor beta chains presented below share a single source sample, sequenced in a study of T cells in Graves' hyperthyroidism and ophthalmopathy. TCR beta CDR3 region amplification was performed from RNA transcripts. HTBI primers drove first-round RT-PCR of the TCR CDR3. TCRdb itself ran the multiplex PCR reads through MiXCR, one entry per CDR3 protein. Of about 740,000 distinct CDR3 sequences listed, approximately 14% are singletons. What was sequenced was blood. All receptors derive from a woman between 18 and 29 years old with Graves' hyperthyroidism.

The V call is TRBV27, the J call TRBJ1-4; 8 bases agree with TRBD1. Germline V lookup: CDR1 MNHEY, CDR2 SMNVEV (reference sequence). Germline trimming cut 5 bases from V and 15 bases from J; bases unmatched to any gene: 11. CDR3 length: 13 amino acids. CDR3 protein: CASSATGGGMMFF. CDR3 DNA: TGTGCCAGCAGTGCAACAGGGGGGGGTATGATGTTTTTT.

There are many counts of this clonotype. The chain joins TRBV12-3 or TRBV12-4 to TRBJ2-7, with 7 nucleotides matching TRBD2. V lost 1 base, J lost 1 base, and 7 bases stayed unmatched. The CDR3 length is 16 residues. CDR3: CASSLGQLAPSYEQYF. CDR3 in DNA: TGTGCCAGCAGTTTAGGTCAACTAGCGCCATCCTACGAGCAGTACTTC.

Only a few counts were recorded for this clonotype. The V and J genes are TRBV4-3 and TRBJ1-3; no firm D call. V lost 0 bases and J 2 bases, leaving 14 bases between the germline ends. The germline CDR1 and CDR2 sequences are LGHNA and YSLEER. The CDR3 runs 17 residues. CDR3 amino acids: CASSQDNGVGPGNTIYF. The CDR3 nucleotides are TGCGCCAGCAGCCAAGATAATGGAGTAGGCCCTGGAAACACCATATATTTT.

V usage is TRBV27 and J usage is TRBJ2-2; 7 bases align to TRBD2. CDR3 size: 15 residues. Germline V gives CDR1 MNHEY, CDR2 SMNVEV (reference sequence). V gave up 1 base and J gave up 6 bases; unmatched junction bases: 5. Here the CDR3 reads CASSLLAGVPGELFF. The CDR3 nucleotides are TGTGCCAGCAGTTTATTGGCGGGAGTGCCCGGGGAGCTGTTTTTT.

This clonotype was seen ten or more times. The chain recombines TRBV20-1 with TRBJ2-7; D is uncertain. Germline V gene lookup returns CDR1 DFQATT and CDR2 SNEGSKA (reference sequence). This CDR3 region has 12 residues. Trimming took 0 bases from V and 6 from J, leaving 9 bases between them. CDR3 sequence: CSAREPSGEQYF. The CDR3 DNA follows: TGCAGTGCTAGAGAACCCTCTGGCGAGCAGTACTTC.

This chain links TRBV9 with TRBJ1-2; no clear D gene. Looked up from germline, CDR1 is SGDLS and CDR2 is YYNGEE. V was cut by 6 bases and J by 8 bases, with 17 bases left in between. CDR3 size: 13 residues. The CDR3 sequence is CASTRVSGTGYTF. The CDR3 bases are TGTGCCAGCACCCGAGTTAGCGGCACAGGCTACACCTTC.

This clonotype was detected ten times or more. The genes are TRBV24-1 and TRBJ1-5; TRBD1 matches 9 bases. The CDR3 has 15 residues. CDR1 is KGHDR and CDR2 is SFDVKD in the germline V gene. The junction had 2 bases not matched to a gene; V was cut back by 4 bases and J by 2 bases. This CDR3 reads CATSDRTGGNQPQHF. The CDR3 coding sequence is TGTGCCACCAGTGACCGGACAGGGGGCAATCAGCCCCAGCATTTT.